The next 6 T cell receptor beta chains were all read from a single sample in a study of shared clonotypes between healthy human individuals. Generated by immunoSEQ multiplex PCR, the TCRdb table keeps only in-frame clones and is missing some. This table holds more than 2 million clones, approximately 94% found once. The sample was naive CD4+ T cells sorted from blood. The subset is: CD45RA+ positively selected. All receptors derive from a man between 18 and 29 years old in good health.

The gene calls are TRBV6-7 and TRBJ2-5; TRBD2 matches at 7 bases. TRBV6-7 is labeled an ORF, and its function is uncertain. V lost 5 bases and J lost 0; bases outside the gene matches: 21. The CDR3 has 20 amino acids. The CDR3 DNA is TGTGCCAGCAGTGGCGATTTGTTAGCGGGCAGGGAGAAGAACCAAGAGACCCAGTACTTC. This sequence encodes CASSGDLLAGREKNQETQYF.

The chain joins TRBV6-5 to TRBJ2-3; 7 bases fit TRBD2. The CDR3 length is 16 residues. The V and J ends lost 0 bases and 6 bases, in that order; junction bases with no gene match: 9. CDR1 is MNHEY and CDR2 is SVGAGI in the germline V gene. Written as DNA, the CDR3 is TGTGCCAGCAGTTACTCGGGGCTAGCGGCCCTCGATACGCAGTATTTT. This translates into CASSYSGLAALDTQYF.

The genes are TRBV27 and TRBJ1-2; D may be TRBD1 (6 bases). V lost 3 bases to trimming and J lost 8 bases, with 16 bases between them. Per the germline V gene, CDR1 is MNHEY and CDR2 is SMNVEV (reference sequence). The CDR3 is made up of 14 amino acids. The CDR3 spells CASSFTPQGGGYTF. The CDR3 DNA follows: TGTGCCAGCAGTTTCACTCCACAGGGCGGCGGCTACACCTTC.

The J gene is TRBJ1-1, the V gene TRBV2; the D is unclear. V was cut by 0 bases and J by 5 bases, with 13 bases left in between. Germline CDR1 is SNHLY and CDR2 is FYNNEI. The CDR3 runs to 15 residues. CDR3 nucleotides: TGTGCCAGCAGTGAAGCGATCATAACGGGAACTGAAGCTTTCTTT. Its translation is CASSEAIITGTEAFF. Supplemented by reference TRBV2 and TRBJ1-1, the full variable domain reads EPEVTQTPSHQVTQMGQEVILRCVPISNHLYFYWYRQILGQKVEFLVSFYNNEISEKSEIFDDQFSVERPDGSNFTLKIRSTKLEDSAMYFCASSEAIITGTEAFFGQGTRLTVV.

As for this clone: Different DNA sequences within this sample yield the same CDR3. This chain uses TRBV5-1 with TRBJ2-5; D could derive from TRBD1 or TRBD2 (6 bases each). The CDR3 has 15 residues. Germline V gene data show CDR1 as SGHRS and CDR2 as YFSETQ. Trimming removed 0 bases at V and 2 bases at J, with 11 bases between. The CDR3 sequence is CASSLAGGQQETQYF. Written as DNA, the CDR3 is TGCGCCAGCAGCTTGGCCGGGGGCCAGCAAGAGACCCAGTACTTC.

CDR3 nucleotide sequence: TGTGCCAGCAGCTCCGCCGGGGGTAGCGGAATTAGCACAGATACGCAGTATTTT. It encodes CASSSAGGSGISTDTQYF. V gene TRBV7-2 combines with J gene TRBJ2-3; maybe TRBD2 (6 bases). The CDR3 consists of 18 residues. Germline V lookup: CDR1 SGHTA, CDR2 FQGNSA. V shed 4 bases and J shed 0 bases, with 20 bases lying between them.